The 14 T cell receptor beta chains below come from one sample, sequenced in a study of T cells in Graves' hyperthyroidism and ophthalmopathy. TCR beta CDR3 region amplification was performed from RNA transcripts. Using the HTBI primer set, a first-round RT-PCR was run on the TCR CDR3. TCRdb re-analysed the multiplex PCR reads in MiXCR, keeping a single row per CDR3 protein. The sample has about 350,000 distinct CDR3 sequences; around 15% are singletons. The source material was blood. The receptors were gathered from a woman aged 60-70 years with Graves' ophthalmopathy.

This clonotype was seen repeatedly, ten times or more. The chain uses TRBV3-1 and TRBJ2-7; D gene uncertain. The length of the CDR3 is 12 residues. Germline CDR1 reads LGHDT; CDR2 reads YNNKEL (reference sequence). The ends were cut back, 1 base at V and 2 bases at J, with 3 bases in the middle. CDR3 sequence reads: CASSQVPYEQYF. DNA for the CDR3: TGTGCCAGCAGCCAAGTACCCTACGAGCAGTACTTC.

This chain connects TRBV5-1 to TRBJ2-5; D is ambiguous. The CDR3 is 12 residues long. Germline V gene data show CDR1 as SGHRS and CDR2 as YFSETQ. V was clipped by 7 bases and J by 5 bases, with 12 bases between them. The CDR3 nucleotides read TGCGCCAGCGGAGATCCGATGGAGACCCAGTACTTC. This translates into CASGDPMETQYF.

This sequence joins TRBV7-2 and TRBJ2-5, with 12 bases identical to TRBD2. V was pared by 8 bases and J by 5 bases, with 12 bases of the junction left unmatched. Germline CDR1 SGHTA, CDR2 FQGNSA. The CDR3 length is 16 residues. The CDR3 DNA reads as TGTGCCAGCGCAACCCTAAGACTAGCGGGAGTGGAGACCCAGTACTTC. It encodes CASATLRLAGVETQYF.

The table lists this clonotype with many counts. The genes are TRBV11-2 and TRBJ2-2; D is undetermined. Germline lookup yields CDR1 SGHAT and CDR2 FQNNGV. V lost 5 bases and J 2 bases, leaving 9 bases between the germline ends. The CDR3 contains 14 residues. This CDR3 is CASSHGVNTGELFF. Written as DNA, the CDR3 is TGTGCCAGCAGCCATGGGGTAAACACCGGGGAGCTGTTTTTT. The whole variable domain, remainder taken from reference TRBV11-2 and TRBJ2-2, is EAGVAQSPRYKIIEKRQSVAFWCNPISGHATLYWYQQILGQGPKLLIQFQNNGVVDDSQLPKDRFSAERLKGVDSTLKIQPAKLEDSAVYLCASSHGVNTGELFFGEGSRLTVL.

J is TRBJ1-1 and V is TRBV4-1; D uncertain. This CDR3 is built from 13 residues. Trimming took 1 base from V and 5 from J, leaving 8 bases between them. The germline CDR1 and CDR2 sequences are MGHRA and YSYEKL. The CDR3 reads CASSQGPLTEAFF. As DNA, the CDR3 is TGCGCCAGCAGCCAAGGGCCGCTGACTGAAGCTTTCTTT.

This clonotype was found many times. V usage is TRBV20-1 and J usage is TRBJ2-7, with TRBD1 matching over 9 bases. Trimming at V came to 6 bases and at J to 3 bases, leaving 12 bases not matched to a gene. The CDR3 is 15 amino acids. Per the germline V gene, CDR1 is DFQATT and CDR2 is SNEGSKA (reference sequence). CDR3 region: CSAKGTGTGRYEQYF. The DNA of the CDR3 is TGCAGTGCCAAGGGCACCGGGACAGGGCGCTACGAGCAGTACTTC.

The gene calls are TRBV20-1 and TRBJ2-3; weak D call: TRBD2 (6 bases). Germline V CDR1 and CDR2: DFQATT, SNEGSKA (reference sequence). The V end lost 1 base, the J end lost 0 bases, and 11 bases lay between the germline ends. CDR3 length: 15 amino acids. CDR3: CSARVEGTSTDTQYF. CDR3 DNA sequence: TGCAGTGCTAGAGTAGAGGGGACTAGCACAGATACGCAGTATTTT.

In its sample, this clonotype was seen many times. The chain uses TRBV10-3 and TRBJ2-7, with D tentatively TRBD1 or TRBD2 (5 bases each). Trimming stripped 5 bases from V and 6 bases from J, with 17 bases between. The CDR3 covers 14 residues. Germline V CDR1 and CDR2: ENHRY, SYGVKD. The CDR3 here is CAISRVIRDPEQYF. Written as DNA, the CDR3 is TGTGCCATCAGTCGCGTCATCCGGGACCCCGAGCAGTACTTC.

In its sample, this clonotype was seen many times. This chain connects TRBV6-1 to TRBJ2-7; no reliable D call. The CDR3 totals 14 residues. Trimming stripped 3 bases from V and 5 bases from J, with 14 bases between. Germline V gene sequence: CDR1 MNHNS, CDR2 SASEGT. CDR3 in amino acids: CASSETPLGDEQYF. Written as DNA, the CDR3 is TGTGCCAGCAGTGAGACACCGCTTGGGGACGAGCAGTACTTC.

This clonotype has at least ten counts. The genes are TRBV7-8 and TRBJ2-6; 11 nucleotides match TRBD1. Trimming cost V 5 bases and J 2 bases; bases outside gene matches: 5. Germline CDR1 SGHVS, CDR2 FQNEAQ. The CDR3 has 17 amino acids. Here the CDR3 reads CASSVGQGATGANVLTF. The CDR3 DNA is TGTGCCAGCAGCGTCGGACAGGGGGCCACTGGGGCCAACGTCCTGACTTTC. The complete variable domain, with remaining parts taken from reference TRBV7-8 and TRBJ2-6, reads GAGVSQSPRYKVAKRGQDVALRCDPISGHVSLFWYQQALGQGPEFLTYFQNEAQLDKSGLPSDRFFAERPEGSVSTLKIQRTQQEDSAVYLCASSVGQGATGANVLTFGAGSRLTVL.

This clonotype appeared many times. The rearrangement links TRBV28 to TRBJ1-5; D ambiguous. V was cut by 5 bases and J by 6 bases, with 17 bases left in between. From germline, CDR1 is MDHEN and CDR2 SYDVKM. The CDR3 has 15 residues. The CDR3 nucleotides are TGTGCCAGCAGTCCGCGCGGTGGGGATAGTCAGCCCCAGCATTTT. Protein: CASSPRGGDSQPQHF.

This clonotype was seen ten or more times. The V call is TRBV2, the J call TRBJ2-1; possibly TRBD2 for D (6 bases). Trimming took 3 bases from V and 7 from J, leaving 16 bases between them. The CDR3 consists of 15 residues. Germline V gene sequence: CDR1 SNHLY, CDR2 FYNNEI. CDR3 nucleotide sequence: TGTGCCAGCAGTGAGGGAGCGGGTATTCGAAATGAGCAGTTCTTC. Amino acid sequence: CASSEGAGIRNEQFF.

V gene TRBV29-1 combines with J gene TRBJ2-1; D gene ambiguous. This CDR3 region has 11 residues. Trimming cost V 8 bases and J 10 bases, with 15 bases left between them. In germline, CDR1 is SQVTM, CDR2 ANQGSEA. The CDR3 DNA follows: TGCAGCCCTACGGATGGGAACGAGCAGTTCTTC. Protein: CSPTDGNEQFF.

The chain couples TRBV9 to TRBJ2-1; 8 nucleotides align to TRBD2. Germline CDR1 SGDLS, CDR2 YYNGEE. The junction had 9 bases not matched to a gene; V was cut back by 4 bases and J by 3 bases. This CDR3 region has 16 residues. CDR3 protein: CASSPSPSGSYNEQFF. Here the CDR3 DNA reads TGTGCCAGCAGCCCAAGTCCCAGCGGGAGCTACAATGAGCAGTTCTTC.